This entry lists 16 T cell receptor beta chains sequenced from one sample in a study of blood T cell repertoires in COVID-19. Profiling relied on immunoSEQ multiplex PCR, and the TCRdb table lists in-frame clones only, not all of them. The sample contains about 200,000 clones, 70% to 90% of which appear only once. Material: peripheral blood. Source of these receptors: a man between 60 and 70 years old with acute or convalescent COVID-19.

The J gene is TRBJ1-2, the V gene TRBV27, with TRBD1 matching over 7 bases. V lost 4 bases, J lost 3 bases, and 8 bases stayed unmatched. There are 15 residues in the CDR3. From germline, CDR1 is MNHEY and CDR2 SMNVEV (reference sequence). CDR3 DNA: TGTGCCAGCAGTTACAACCCCAGGGGGGACTATGGCTACACCTTC. Translating it yields CASSYNPRGDYGYTF.

This clone was counted between two and nine times. This chain uses TRBV14 with TRBJ1-1; D gene uncertain. The CDR3 covers 15 residues. V was shortened by 0 bases and J by 1 base, with 9 bases between the two germline ends. Germline-derived CDR1 and CDR2 are SGHDN and FVKESK. The CDR3 nucleotides are TGTGCCAGCAGCCAAGATGGCCAGGAGAACACTGAAGCTTTCTTT. This gives the protein CASSQDGQENTEAFF.

The chain combines TRBV6-2 or TRBV6-3 with TRBJ2-3, with D possibly being TRBD2 (7 bases). The CDR3 covers 18 residues. The V end was cut by 0 bases, the J end by 4 bases, with 20 bases between. The germline V gene encodes CDR1 MNHEY and CDR2 SVGEGT. CDR3 residues: CASSYSFGGGASADTQYF. DNA for the CDR3: TGTGCCAGCAGTTACTCGTTCGGTGGGGGGGCCAGCGCAGATACGCAGTATTTT.

The chain joins TRBV2 to TRBJ2-3; 12 bases are a match to TRBD2. In germline, CDR1 is SNHLY, CDR2 FYNNEI. V lost 3 bases and J lost 1; bases outside the gene matches: 8. This CDR3 spans 18 amino acids. DNA of the CDR3: TGTGCCAGCAGTGATCTCGAACTAGCGGGAGGAGGCACAGATACGCAGTATTTT. This translates into CASSDLELAGGGTDTQYF.

J is TRBJ2-7 and V is TRBV2; 11 positions agree with TRBD2. Germline CDR1 is SNHLY and CDR2 is FYNNEI. The junction had 17 bases not matched to a gene; V was cut back by 4 bases and J by 6 bases. This CDR3 has 18 amino acids. CDR3 sequence: CASSVWTGLAGGQGEQYF. The DNA for the CDR3 is TGTGCCAGCAGTGTCTGGACAGGGCTAGCGGGGGGTCAGGGCGAGCAGTACTTC.

The genes are TRBV24-1 and TRBJ1-4; unclear D gene. With 3 bases removed from V and 3 bases from J, the gap between germline ends came to 10 bases. This CDR3 has 15 residues. Germline assignment: CDR1 KGHDR and CDR2 SFDVKD. CDR3 loop: CATSDPRSPNEKLFF. In DNA form, the CDR3 reads TGTGCCACCAGTGATCCACGGAGTCCTAATGAAAAACTGTTTTTT.

The V and J genes are TRBV5-1 and TRBJ2-5; 14 bases align to TRBD2. Germline assignment: CDR1 SGHRS and CDR2 YFSETQ. V gave up 0 bases and J gave up 1 base; unmatched junction bases: 2. This CDR3 has 17 residues. In DNA form, the CDR3 reads TGCGCCAGCAGCTTGGGACTAGCGGGGGGGCTCCAAGAGACCCAGTACTTC. This codes for CASSLGLAGGLQETQYF.

The CDR3 region has the DNA TGTGCCAGCTCCCTCGGACTAGCGGGCGGATCCTACGAGCAGTACTTC. Its translation is CASSLGLAGGSYEQYF. V gene TRBV18 combines with J gene TRBJ2-7, with 11 positions matching TRBD2. The CDR3 runs to 16 residues. J gave up 1 base and V 6 bases, and 8 bases lay outside the gene matches. From germline, CDR1 is KGHSH and CDR2 LQKENI.

The chain recombines TRBV3-1 (or the pseudogene TRBV3-2) with TRBJ2-5; TRBD1 matches 9 bases. From germline, CDR1 is LGHDT and CDR2 YNNKEL (reference sequence). Losses at the gene ends were 5 bases for V and 7 bases for J; bases not matched to a gene: 5. This CDR3 region has 13 residues. The DNA of the CDR3 is TGTGCCAGCAGCGCAACAGGGGGCGCGACCCAGTACTTC. As protein: CASSATGGATQYF.

The chain has TRBV7-9 and TRBJ1-4; 11 bases are a match to TRBD1. J gave up 4 bases and V 10 bases, and 8 bases lay outside the gene matches. Germline-derived CDR1 and CDR2 are SEHNR and FQNEAQ (reference sequence). The CDR3 length is 15 residues. The CDR3 protein is CATPGTGGNNEKLFF. The DNA for the CDR3 is TGTGCCACCCCCGGGACAGGGGGTAATAATGAAAAACTGTTTTTT.

V gene TRBV3-1 (or the pseudogene TRBV3-2) combines with J gene TRBJ2-1, with 15 bases aligning to TRBD2. The ends lost 3 bases at V and 9 bases at J; junction bases unmatched: 15. The CDR3 is 19 amino acids. Per the germline V gene, CDR1 is LGHDT and CDR2 is YNNKEL (reference sequence). This CDR3 reads CASSHLVSFGLAGGREQFF. CDR3 nucleotide sequence: TGTGCCAGCAGCCATCTAGTATCTTTCGGACTAGCGGGGGGGCGTGAGCAGTTCTTC.

V is TRBV2 and J is TRBJ1-1; the match to TRBD1 covers 9 bases. This CDR3 has 13 residues. From germline, CDR1 is SNHLY and CDR2 FYNNEI. Unmatched junction bases numbered 7, after V lost 10 bases and J lost 4 bases. This chain's CDR3 is CATSLTGGTEAFF. In nucleotides, the CDR3 is TGTGCCACCTCATTGACAGGGGGCACTGAAGCTTTCTTT.

The V and J genes are TRBV7-2 and TRBJ2-3; 7 nucleotides match TRBD2. V shed 1 base, J shed 0 bases, and the junction held 13 bases outside the gene matches. The CDR3 contains 19 residues. Germline CDR1 is SGHTA and CDR2 is FQGNSA. CDR3 sequence reads: CASSLVLLAEPSSTDTQYF. DNA for the CDR3: TGTGCCAGCAGCTTAGTTCTGCTAGCGGAACCCTCTAGCACAGATACGCAGTATTTT.

The chain carries TRBV7-9 and TRBJ1-1, with D possibly TRBD1 on 6 matching bases. Germline V lookup: CDR1 SEHNR, CDR2 FQNEAQ (reference sequence). The CDR3 contains 16 residues. The ends were cut back, 3 bases at V and 2 bases at J, with 16 bases in the middle. The CDR3: CASSFVTGNRNTEAFF. CDR3 DNA: TGTGCCAGCAGCTTCGTCACAGGGAACAGAAACACTGAAGCTTTCTTT.

The chain has TRBV6-5 and TRBJ1-6, with a weak D call TRBD1 (5 bases). The ends were cut back, 6 bases at V and 7 bases at J, with 13 bases in the middle. The germline V gene has CDR1 MNHEY and CDR2 SVGAGI. This CDR3 has 14 amino acids. CDR3 protein: CASRYAGRNSPLHF. The CDR3 nucleotides read TGTGCCAGCAGATACGCAGGGAGGAATTCACCCCTCCACTTT.

The chain recombines TRBV28 with TRBJ2-3, with TRBD2 matching 11 bases. V was pared by 8 bases and J by 1 base, with 5 bases of the junction left unmatched. CDR1 is MDHEN, CDR2 SYDVKM, per germline. The CDR3 runs 15 residues. The CDR3: CASYSTSGGTDTQYF. Here the CDR3 DNA reads TGTGCCAGCTACTCGACTAGCGGGGGCACAGATACGCAGTATTTT.